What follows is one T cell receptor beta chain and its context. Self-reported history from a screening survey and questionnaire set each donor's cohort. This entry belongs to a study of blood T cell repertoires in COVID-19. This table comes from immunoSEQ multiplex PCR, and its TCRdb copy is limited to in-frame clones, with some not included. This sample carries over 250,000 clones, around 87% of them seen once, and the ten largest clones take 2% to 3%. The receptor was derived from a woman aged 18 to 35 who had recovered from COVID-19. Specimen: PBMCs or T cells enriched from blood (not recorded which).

DNA of the CDR3: TGTGCCAGCAGACCGGGGACAACGTTCGGAAACACCATATATTTT. This translates into CASRPGTTFGNTIYF. V gene TRBV3-1 (or the pseudogene TRBV3-2) combines with J gene TRBJ1-3, with D possibly being TRBD1 (6 bases). Trimming pared 6 bases from V and 4 bases from J, leaving 16 bases between. The CDR3 has 15 amino acids. Germline CDR1 and CDR2: LGHDT and YNNKEL (reference sequence).